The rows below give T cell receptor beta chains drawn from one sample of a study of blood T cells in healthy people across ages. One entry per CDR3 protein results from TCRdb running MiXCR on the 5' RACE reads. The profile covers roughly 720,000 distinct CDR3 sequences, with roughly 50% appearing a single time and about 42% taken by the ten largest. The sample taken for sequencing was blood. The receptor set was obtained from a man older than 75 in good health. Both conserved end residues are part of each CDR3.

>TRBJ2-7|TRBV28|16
CASRSPGRDRAYEQYF
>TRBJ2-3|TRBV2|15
CASSEGRGSTDTQYF
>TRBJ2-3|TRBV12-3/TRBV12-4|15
CASGGGQGGTDTQYF
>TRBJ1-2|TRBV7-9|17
CASSSGQTATRSYGYTF
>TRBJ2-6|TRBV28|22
CASSWNPAAEAGGLSGANVLTF
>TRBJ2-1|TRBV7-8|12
CASSLERGEQFF
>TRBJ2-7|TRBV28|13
CASSLAWTYEQYF
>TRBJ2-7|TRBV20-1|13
CSAPWLTPYEQYF
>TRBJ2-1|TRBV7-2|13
CASRPAAYNEQFF
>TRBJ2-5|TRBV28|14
CASSFRASGETQYF
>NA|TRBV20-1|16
CSARDGGGPTYNEQYF
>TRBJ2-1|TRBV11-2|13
CASSLDLTGQQFF